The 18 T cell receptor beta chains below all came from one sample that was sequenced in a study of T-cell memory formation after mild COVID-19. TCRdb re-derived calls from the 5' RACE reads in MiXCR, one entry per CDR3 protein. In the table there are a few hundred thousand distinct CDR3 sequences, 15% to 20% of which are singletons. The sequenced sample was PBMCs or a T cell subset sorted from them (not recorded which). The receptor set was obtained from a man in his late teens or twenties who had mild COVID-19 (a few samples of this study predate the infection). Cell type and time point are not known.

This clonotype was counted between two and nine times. The CDR3: CASSLSIGEQFF. CDR3 in DNA: TGTGCCAGCAGCTTAAGCATCGGTGAGCAGTTCTTC. This chain uses TRBV7-9 with TRBJ2-1; no definite D call. The germline V gene has CDR1 SEHNR and CDR2 FQNEAQ (reference sequence). Trimming took 2 bases from V and 9 from J, leaving 8 bases between them. The CDR3 totals 12 residues.

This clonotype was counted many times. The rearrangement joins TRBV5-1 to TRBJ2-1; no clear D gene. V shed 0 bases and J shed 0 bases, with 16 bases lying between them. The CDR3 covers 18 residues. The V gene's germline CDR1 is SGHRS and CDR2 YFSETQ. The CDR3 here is CASSLAETSRSSYNEQFF. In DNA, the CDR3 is TGCGCCAGCAGCTTGGCCGAAACTTCTCGAAGCTCCTACAATGAGCAGTTCTTC.

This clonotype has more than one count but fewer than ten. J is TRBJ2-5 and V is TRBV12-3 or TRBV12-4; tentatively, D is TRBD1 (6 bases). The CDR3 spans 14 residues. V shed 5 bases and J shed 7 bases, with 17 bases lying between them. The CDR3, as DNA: TGTGCCAGCAGTCACAGGGCCCCCAGTTGGACCCAGTACTTC. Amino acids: CASSHRAPSWTQYF.

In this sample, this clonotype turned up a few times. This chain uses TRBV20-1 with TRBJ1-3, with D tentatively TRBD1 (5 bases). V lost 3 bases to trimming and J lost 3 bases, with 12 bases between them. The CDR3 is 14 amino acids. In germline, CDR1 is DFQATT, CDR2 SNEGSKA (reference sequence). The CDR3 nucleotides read TGCAGTGCTAGTAGCGGGGCTGATGGAAACACCATATATTTT. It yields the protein CSASSGADGNTIYF.

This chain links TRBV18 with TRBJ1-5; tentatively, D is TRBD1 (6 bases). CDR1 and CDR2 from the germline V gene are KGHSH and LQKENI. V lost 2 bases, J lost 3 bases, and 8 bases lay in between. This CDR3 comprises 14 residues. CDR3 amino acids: CASSPTGNNQPQHF. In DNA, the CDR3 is TGTGCCAGCTCACCAACAGGGAACAATCAGCCCCAGCATTTT.

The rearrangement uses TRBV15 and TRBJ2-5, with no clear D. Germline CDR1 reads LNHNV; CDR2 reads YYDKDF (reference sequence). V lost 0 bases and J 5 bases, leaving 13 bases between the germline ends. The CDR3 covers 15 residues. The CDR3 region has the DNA TGTGCCACCAGCAGAGAGGGGTTATCTTATGAGACCCAGTACTTC. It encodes CATSREGLSYETQYF.

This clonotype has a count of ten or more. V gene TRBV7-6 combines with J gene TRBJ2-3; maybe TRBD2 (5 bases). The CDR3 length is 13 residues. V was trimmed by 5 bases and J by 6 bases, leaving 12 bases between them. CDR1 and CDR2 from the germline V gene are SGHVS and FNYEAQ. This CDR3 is CASSPWESDTQYF. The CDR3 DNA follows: TGTGCCAGCAGCCCTTGGGAGTCGGATACGCAGTATTTT.

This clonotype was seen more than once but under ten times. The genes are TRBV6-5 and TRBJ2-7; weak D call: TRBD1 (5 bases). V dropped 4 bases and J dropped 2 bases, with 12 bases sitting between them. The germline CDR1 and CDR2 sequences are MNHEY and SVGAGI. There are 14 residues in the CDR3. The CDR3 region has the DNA TGTGCCAGCAGTTCTCGAGACAGCCCCTACGAGCAGTACTTC. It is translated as CASSSRDSPYEQYF.

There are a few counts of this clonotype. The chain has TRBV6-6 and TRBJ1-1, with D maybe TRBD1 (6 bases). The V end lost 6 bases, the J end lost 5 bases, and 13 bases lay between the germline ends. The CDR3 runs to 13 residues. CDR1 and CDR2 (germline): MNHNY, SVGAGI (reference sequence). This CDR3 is CASSNRDGTEAFF. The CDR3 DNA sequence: TGTGCCAGCAGCAACAGGGACGGGACTGAAGCTTTCTTT.

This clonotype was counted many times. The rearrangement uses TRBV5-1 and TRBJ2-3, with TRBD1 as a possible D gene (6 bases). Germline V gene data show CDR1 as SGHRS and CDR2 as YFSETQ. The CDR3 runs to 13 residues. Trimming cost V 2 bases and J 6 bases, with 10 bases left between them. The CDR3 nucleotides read TGCGCCAGCAGCTTCTGGGGGCGGGATACGCAGTATTTT. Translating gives CASSFWGRDTQYF.

The CDR3 sequence is CASSLEWGQETQYF. The CDR3 region has the DNA TGTGCCAGCAGCTTGGAATGGGGACAAGAGACCCAGTACTTC. J is TRBJ2-5 and V is TRBV5-5; D is unclear. Germline V gene lookup returns CDR1 SGHKS and CDR2 YYEKEE (reference sequence). The CDR3 totals 14 residues. The V end was cut by 0 bases, the J end by 2 bases, with 8 bases between. The complete variable domain, with remaining parts taken from reference TRBV5-5 and TRBJ2-5, reads DAGVTQSPTHLIKTRGQQVTLRCSPISGHKSVSWYQQVLGQGPQFIFQYYEKEERGRGNFPDRFSARQFPNYSSELNVNALLLGDSALYLCASSLEWGQETQYFGPGTRLLVL.

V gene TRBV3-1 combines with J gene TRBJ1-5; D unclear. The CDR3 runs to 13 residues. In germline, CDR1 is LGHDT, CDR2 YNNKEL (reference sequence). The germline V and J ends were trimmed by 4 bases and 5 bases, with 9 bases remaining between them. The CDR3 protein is CASSPYLDQPQHF. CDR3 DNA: TGTGCCAGCAGCCCTTACTTAGATCAGCCCCAGCATTTT.

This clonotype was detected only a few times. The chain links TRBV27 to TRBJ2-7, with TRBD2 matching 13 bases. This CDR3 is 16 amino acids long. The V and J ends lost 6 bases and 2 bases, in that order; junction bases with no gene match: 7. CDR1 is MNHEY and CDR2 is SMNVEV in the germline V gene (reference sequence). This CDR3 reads CASRPRLAGGPYEQYF. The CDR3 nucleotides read TGTGCCAGCAGACCGAGACTAGCGGGGGGACCCTACGAGCAGTACTTC.

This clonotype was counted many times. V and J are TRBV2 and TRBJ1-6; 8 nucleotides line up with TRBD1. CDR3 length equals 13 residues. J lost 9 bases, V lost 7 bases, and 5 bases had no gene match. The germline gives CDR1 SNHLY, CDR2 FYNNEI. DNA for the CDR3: TGTGCCAGCAAAGGGACAGGAGGTTCACCCCTCCACTTT. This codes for CASKGTGGSPLHF.

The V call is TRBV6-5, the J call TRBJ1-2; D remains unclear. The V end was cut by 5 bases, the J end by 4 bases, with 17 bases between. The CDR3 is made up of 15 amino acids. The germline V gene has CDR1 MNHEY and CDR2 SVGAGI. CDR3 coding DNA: TGTGCCAGCAGTCACCCGAGTAAGGGATTCTATGGCTACACCTTC. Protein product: CASSHPSKGFYGYTF.

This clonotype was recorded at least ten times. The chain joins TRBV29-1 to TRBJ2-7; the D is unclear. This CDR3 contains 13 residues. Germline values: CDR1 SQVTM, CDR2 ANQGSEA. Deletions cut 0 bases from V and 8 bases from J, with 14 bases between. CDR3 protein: CSVEDNRLRKQYF. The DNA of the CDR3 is TGCAGCGTTGAAGATAACCGGTTGAGGAAGCAGTACTTC.

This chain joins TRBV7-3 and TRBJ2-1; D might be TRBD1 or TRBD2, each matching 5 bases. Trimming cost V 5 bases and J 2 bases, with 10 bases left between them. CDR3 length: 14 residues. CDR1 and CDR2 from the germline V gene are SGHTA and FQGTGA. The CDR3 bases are TGTGCCAGCAGCAACCGGGACGCCTACAATGAGCAGTTCTTC. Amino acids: CASSNRDAYNEQFF.

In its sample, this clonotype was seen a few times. Here the CDR3 reads CASSRRGGVADTQYF. The CDR3, as DNA: TGTGCCAGCAGCCGACGGGGGGGCGTCGCAGATACGCAGTATTTT. This chain uses TRBV6-5 with TRBJ2-3; 8 bases are shared with TRBD2. Losses at the gene ends were 6 bases for V and 4 bases for J; bases not matched to a gene: 9. This CDR3 has 15 amino acids. From germline, CDR1 is MNHEY and CDR2 SVGAGI.